Following are 3 T cell receptor beta chains from one sample sequenced in a study of cytomegalovirus exposure and HLA in healthy donors. Here immunoSEQ multiplex PCR was the method, and the copy in TCRdb shows in-frame clones only, minus some. Altogether 240,000 or so clones are present, around 86% being singletons, with the ten largest covering over 0.95%. The sequencing input was PBMCs. Every receptor here comes from a woman in her twenties or thirties in good health and CMV-seropositive.

The sample holds one count of this clone. This sequence joins TRBV5-1 and TRBJ1-1; TRBD1 might be the D (6 bases). V was cut by 2 bases and J by 6 bases, with 26 bases left in between. Germline loops: CDR1 SGHRS, CDR2 YFSETQ. The CDR3 length is 18 residues. In DNA, the CDR3 is TGCGCCAGCAGCTTACATACAGGGATCAGATCACTTCAGGCTGAAGCTTTCTTT. It yields the protein CASSLHTGIRSLQAEAFF.

The chain couples TRBV7-8 to TRBJ2-7, with a tentative D call TRBD2 (6 bases). Germline loops: CDR1 SGHVS, CDR2 FQNEAQ. V lost 0 bases and J lost 4, with 10 bases in between. The CDR3 loop spans 14 amino acids. This CDR3 is CASSLARRGYEQYF. In nucleotides, the CDR3 is TGTGCCAGCAGCTTAGCGCGTCGGGGGTACGAGCAGTACTTC.

The J gene is TRBJ1-1, the V gene TRBV4-1, with a weak D call TRBD1 (5 bases). V gave up 1 base and J gave up 1 base, with 13 bases separating them. CDR3 length: 16 amino acids. Germline CDR1 is MGHRA and CDR2 is YSYEKL. The CDR3 here is CASSQVGRGGNTEAFF. The CDR3 nucleotides are TGCGCCAGCAGCCAAGTGGGACGCGGGGGGAACACTGAAGCTTTCTTT.